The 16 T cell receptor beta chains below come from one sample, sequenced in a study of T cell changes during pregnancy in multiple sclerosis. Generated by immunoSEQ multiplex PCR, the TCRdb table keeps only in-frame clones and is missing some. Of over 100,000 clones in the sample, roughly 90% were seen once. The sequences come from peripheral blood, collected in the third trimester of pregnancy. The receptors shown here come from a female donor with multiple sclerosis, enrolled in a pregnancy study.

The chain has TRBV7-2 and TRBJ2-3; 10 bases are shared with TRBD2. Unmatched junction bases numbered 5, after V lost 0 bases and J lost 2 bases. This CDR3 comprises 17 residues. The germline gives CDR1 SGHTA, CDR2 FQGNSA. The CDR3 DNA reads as TGTGCCAGCAGCTTAGCGCCTAGCGGGGGTTACACAGATACGCAGTATTTT. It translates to CASSLAPSGGYTDTQYF.

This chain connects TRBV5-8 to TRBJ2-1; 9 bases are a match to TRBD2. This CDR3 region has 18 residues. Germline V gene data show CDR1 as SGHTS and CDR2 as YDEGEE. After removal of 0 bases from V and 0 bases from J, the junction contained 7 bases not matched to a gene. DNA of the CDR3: TGTGCCAGCAGCTTGGCCTGGCGGGGGGGCCGCTCCTACAATGAGCAGTTCTTC. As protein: CASSLAWRGGRSYNEQFF.

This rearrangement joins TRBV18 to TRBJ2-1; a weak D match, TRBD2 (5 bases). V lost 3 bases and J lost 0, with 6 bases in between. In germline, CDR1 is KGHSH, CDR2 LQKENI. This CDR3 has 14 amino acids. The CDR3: CASSPEGSYNEQFF. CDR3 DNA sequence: TGTGCCAGCTCACCTGAGGGCTCCTACAATGAGCAGTTCTTC.

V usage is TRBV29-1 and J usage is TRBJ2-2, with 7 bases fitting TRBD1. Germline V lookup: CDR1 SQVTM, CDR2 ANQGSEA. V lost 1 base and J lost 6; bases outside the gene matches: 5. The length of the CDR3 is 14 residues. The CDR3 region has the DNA TGCAGCGTTGAAGGGGGCCAGGGGGCCGGGGAGCTGTTTTTT. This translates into CSVEGGQGAGELFF.

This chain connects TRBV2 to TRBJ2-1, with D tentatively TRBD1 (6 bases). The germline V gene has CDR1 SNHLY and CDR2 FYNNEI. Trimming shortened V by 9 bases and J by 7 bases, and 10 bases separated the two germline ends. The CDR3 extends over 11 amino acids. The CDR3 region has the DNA TGTGCCAGTGCAGGGGTTAATGAGCAGTTCTTC. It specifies CASAGVNEQFF.

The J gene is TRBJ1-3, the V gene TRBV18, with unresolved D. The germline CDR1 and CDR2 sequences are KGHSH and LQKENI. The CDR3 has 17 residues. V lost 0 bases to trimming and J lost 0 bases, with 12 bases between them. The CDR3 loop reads CASSPPGRSFSGNTIYF. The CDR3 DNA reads TGTGCCAGCTCACCACCTGGCCGATCCTTCTCTGGAAACACCATATATTTT.

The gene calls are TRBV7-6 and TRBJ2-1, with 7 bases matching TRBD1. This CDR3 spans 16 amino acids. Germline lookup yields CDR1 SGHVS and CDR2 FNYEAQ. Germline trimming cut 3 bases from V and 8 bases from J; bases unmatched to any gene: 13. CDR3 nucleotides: TGTGCCAGCAGCTTGAGGGACAGTGAGATTGTCGATGAGCAGTTCTTC. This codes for CASSLRDSEIVDEQFF.

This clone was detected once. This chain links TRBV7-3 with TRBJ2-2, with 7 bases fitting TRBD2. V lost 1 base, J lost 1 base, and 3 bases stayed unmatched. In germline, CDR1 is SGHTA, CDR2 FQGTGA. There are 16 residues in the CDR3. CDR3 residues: CASSLNPSGNTGELFF. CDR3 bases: TGTGCCAGCAGCTTAAATCCTAGCGGGAACACCGGGGAGCTGTTTTTT.

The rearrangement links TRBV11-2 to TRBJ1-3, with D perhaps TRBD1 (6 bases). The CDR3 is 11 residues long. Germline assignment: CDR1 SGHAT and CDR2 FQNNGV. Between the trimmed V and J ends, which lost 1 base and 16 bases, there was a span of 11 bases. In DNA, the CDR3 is TGTGCCAGCAGCTTAGCACGGGACAAGTATTTT. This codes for CASSLARDKYF.

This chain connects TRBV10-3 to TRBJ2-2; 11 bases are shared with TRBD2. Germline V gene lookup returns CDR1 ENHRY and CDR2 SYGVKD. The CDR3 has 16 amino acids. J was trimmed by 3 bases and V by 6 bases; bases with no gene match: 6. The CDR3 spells CAIRGGTSGDTGELFF. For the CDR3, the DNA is TGTGCCATCAGAGGAGGGACTAGCGGAGACACCGGGGAGCTGTTTTTT.

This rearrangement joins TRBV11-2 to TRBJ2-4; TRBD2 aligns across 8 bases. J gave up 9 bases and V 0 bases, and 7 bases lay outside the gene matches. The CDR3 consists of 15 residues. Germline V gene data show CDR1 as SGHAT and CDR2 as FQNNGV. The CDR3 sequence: CASSLEVGLAGIQYF. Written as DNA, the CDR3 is TGTGCCAGCAGCTTAGAAGTAGGTCTAGCGGGCATTCAGTACTTC.

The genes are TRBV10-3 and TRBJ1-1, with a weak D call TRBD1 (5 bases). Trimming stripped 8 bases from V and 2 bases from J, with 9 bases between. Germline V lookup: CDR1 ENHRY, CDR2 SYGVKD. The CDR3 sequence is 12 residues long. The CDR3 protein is CAIGRGNTEAFF. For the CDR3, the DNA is TGTGCCATCGGGAGGGGTAACACTGAAGCTTTCTTT.

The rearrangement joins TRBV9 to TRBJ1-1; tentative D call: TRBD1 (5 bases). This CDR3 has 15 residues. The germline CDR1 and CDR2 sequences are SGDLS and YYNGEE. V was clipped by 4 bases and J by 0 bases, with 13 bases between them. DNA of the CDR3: TGTGCCAGCAGCCCTCGTTCAGGGCTGAACACTGAAGCTTTCTTT. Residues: CASSPRSGLNTEAFF.

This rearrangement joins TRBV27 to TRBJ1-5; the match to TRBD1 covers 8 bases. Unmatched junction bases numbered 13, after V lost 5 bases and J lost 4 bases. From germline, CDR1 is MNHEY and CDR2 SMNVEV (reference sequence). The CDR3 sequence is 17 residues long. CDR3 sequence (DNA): TGTGCCAGCAGTCAACATGGACAGGGTGGGACAAATCAGCCCCAGCATTTT. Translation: CASSQHGQGGTNQPQHF.

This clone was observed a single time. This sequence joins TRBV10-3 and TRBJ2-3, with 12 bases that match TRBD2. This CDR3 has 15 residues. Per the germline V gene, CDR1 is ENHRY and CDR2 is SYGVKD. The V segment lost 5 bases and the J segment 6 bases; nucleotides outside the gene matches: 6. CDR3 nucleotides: TGTGCCATCAGTAGGACTAGCGGGGCTCCGGATACGCAGTATTTT. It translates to CAISRTSGAPDTQYF.

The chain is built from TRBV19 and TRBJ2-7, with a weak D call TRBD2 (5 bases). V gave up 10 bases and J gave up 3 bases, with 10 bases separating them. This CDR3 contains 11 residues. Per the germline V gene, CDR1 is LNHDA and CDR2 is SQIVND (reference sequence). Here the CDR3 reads CATWGDYEQYF. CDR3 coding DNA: TGTGCCACATGGGGAGACTACGAGCAGTACTTC.